Presented here are 16 T cell receptor gamma chains from one specimen sequenced in a study of gammadelta T cells in human blood. TCRdb called clones anew from the RT-PCR reads with CATT. The data hold 150 to 200 gamma-chain clones, with around 3.5% observed a single time. The sample comprised Vgamma9Vdelta2 gamma-delta T cells from cord blood. The receptors shown here come from a newborn.

This clone showed up just a few times. The protein in TCRdb stems from a much larger clone and differs at residue 12 from this DNA's translation, likely a read error; here the protein is translated from the DNA. V usage is TRGV9 and J usage is TRGJP. The CDR3 extends over 15 amino acids. Per germline, CDR1 GITISATS and CDR2 ISYDGTV (reference sequence). CDR3: CALWEQELGKKNKVF. For the CDR3, the DNA is TGTGCCTTGTGGGAGCAAGAGTTGGGCAAAAAAAACAAGGTATTT.

This clone was counted a few times. The chain has TRGV9 and TRGJP. The CDR3 totals 17 residues. J was trimmed by 2 bases and V by 5 bases; bases with no gene match: 6. Per germline, CDR1 GITISATS and CDR2 ISYDGTV (reference sequence). The CDR3 region has the DNA TGTGCCTTGTGGGGGAAACGGCAAGAGTTGGGCAAAAAAATCAAGGTATTT. Translated: CALWGKRQELGKKIKVF.

This clone qualifies as large. No DNA is shown, since the ends of the CDR3 on it are uncertain; the CDR3 is the one TCRdb lists. Here the V gene is TRGV10, but the J gene went uncalled. Being an ORF, TRGV10 has a function that is uncertain. The CDR3 adds up to 29 amino acids, both ends counted. The CDR3 is CAAGGFLRNSLAVEQHWLSQVSIGRIQHF.

This clone is labeled as medium-sized. The rearrangement uses TRGV9 and TRGJP. Since TCRdb gives no J gene, matching the DNA to germline was used here to assign it. V trimming: 3 bases; J trimming: 5 bases; junction bases outside the gene matches: 10. The CDR3 sequence is 18 residues long. CDR1 is GITISATS, CDR2 ISYDGTV, per germline (reference sequence). The CDR3 is CALWESAVKELGKKIKVF. In DNA form, the CDR3 reads TGTGCCTTGTGGGAGTCCGCAGTCAAAGAGTTGGGCAAAAAAATCAAGGTATTT.

In this sample, this clone turned up a few times. A read error likely explains why the TCRdb protein, taken from a much larger clone, differs from this DNA's translation at residue 3; the protein shown is translated from the DNA. This sequence joins TRGV9 and TRGJP. Germline V CDR1 and CDR2: GITISATS, ISYDGTV (reference sequence). This CDR3 spans 15 amino acids. CDR3 loop: CAWWEQELGKKIKVF. CDR3 nucleotide sequence: TGTGCCTGGTGGGAGCAAGAGTTGGGCAAAAAAATCAAGGTATTT.

In this sample, this clone is large (0.1 to 1%). The rearrangement joins TRGV2 to TRGJ1 or TRGJ2. Germline CDR1 reads EGSNGY; CDR2 reads YDSYNSKV. V shed 5 bases, J shed 9 bases, and the junction held 13 bases outside the gene matches. The CDR3 runs to 13 residues. The CDR3 nucleotides read TGTGCCACCTGGGTCCTCTATTATGGTAAGAAACTCTTT. This gives the protein CATWVLYYGKKLF.

By share, this clone counts as large (0.1 to 1%). No V gene call was produced; the J gene was TRGJP1. The CDR3 runs to 9 residues. This CDR3 reads CTTGWFKIF. Written as DNA, the CDR3 is TGCACCACTGGTTGGTTCAAGATATTT.

This clone was seen more than once but under ten times. Just one base apart from a much larger clone, this may be a read error. Additional DNA sequences in this sample encode the identical CDR3. V usage is TRGV9 and J usage is TRGJP. Germline V gene lookup returns CDR1 GITISATS and CDR2 ISYDGTV (reference sequence). This CDR3 has 17 residues. V gave up 0 bases and J gave up 10 bases; unmatched junction bases: 9. CDR3 DNA sequence: TGTGCCTTGTGGGAGGTGCAGGGGGGATTGGGCAAAAAAATCAAGGTATTT. Encoded protein: CALWEVQGGLGKKIKVF.

In the case of this clone: The DNA is left out, because the CDR3 cannot be placed on it with certainty; the CDR3 is given as TCRdb lists it. With the J gene uncalled, the V gene is TRGV3. CDR1 is VTNTFY and CDR2 is YDVSTARD in the germline V gene (reference sequence). The CDR3 is 32 amino acids long, termini counted. CDR3 protein: CATWDRRGIIRNSLAVEQHLLSQVSIGRIQHF.

This clone ranks as large (0.1 to 1%). The chain recombines TRGV10 with TRGJ1 or TRGJ2. TRGV10 is reported as an ORF; its role is uncertain. The CDR3 is 11 residues long. V dropped 8 bases and J dropped 2; count of bases not matched to a gene: 1. CDR3 sequence: CAAWDYYKKLF. The CDR3 DNA follows: TGTGCTGCGTGGGATTATTATAAGAAACTCTTT.

This clone was seen only a few times. A far larger clone is off by one base, so a read error is likely. In the same sample, other DNA sequences code for this CDR3. The V and J genes are TRGV9 and TRGJP. The germline CDR1 and CDR2 sequences are GITISATS and ISYDGTV (reference sequence). The CDR3 covers 14 residues. The CDR3 loop reads CALWYELGKKIKVF. Written as DNA, the CDR3 is TGTGCCTTGTGGTATGAGTTGGGCAAAAAAATAAAGGTATTT.

This clone is judged large. This rearrangement joins TRGV9 to TRGJP. The CDR3 runs to 15 residues. The germline CDR1 and CDR2 sequences are GITISATS and ISYDGTV (reference sequence). Trimming removed 6 bases from V and 2 bases from J; junction bases left unmatched: 1. CDR3 nucleotides: TGTGCCTTGTGGAGGCAAGAGTTGGGCAAAAAAATCAAGGTATTT. Translated, it gives CALWRQELGKKIKVF.

Details on this clone: Since a far larger clone is one base different, this is likely a read error. The J gene is TRGJP, the V gene TRGV9. This CDR3 is built from 14 residues. In germline, CDR1 is GITISATS, CDR2 ISYDGTV (reference sequence). In DNA form, the CDR3 reads TGTGCCTTGTGGTATGAGTTGGGCAAAAAAAACAAGGTATTT. Protein product: CALWYELGKKNKVF.

Sample share makes this clone large (0.1 to 1%). Because the CDR3's place on the DNA is in doubt, the DNA is left out and the CDR3 is given as listed by TCRdb. The J gene is uncalled and the V gene is TRGV10. TRGV10 is assigned to the ORF class and has an uncertain function. From its first to its last residue, the CDR3 has 30 amino acids. CDR3 residues: CAAWDYIIRNSLAVEQHLLSQVSIGRIQHF.

This clone is labeled large. A much larger clone differs from this one at a single base, so this may be a read error. The chain is built from TRGV9 and TRGJP. The junction had 0 bases not matched to a gene; V was cut back by 5 bases and J by 2 bases. The germline gives CDR1 GITISATS, CDR2 ISYDGTV (reference sequence). The CDR3 is 15 residues long. Here the CDR3 DNA reads TGTGCCTTGTGGGGGCAAGAGTTGGGCAAAAAAATCAAGGTATTT. Protein: CALWGQELGKKIKVF.

In this sample, this clone turned up a few times. The TCRdb protein comes from a much larger clone and disagrees with this DNA's translation at residue 13, likely due to a read error; the protein given here is derived from the DNA. The genes are TRGV9 and TRGJP. The CDR3 sequence is 16 residues long. Germline CDR1 and CDR2: GITISATS and ISYDGTV (reference sequence). The CDR3 coding sequence is TGTGCCTTGTGGGAGGTGCAAGAGTTGGGCAAAAAAAACAAGGTATTT. This encodes CALWEVQELGKKNKVF.